These 9 T cell receptor beta chains were all obtained from the same sample, sequenced in a study of naive and memory T cell subsets (dated by TCRdb to 2016 to 2017). The protocol used for the library was UMI-ligation and nested PCR. Instrument used: Illumina MiSeq. The beta constant-region primer consisted of an equimolar mixture of two oligonucleotides that together covered TRBC1 and TRBC2. The ligated cDNA went through four rounds of PCR with nested alpha and beta constant-region primers together with the SP2 primer. The public sequencing data were trimmed at Q25 with fastp and processed into clonotypes with MiXCR by TCRdb, which kept only in-frame beta chains. Entries that share a CDR3 protein sequence are merged under the most common genes and DNA. This sample is represented by over 25,000 distinct CDR3 sequences; approximately 17% of them were singletons. The top ten clonotypes cover 3% to 3.5% of the sample.

What was sequenced was effector memory CD4+ T cells from blood. The intended sense of this specimen's cell subset or site label: effector memory, CD45RA- CD27-. These receptors all come from a human donor in good health.

This clonotype was counted many times. The chain combines TRBV6-5 with TRBJ1-3, with D uncertain. Germline V CDR1 and CDR2: MNHEY, SVGAGI. V dropped 6 bases and J dropped 3 bases, with 18 bases sitting between them. This CDR3 region has 16 residues. DNA of the CDR3: TGTGCCAGCAGCCCCGCGGGAGGAGTTCTTGGAAACACCATATATTTT. Translation gives CASSPAGGVLGNTIYF.

This clonotype came up a few times. The chain couples TRBV28 to TRBJ2-1; a possible D gene is TRBD1 (5 bases). The CDR3 has 15 residues. Germline CDR1 and CDR2: MDHEN and SYDVKM. Trimming shortened V by 6 bases and J by 4 bases, and 16 bases separated the two germline ends. The CDR3 nucleotides read TGTGCCAGCAGGCCCGTGGGGCGCCAATACAATGAGCAGTTCTTC. This gives the protein CASRPVGRQYNEQFF.

The chain employs TRBV30 and TRBJ1-2; TRBD1 is a possible D gene (5 bases). CDR1 GTSNPN and CDR2 SVGIG come from the germline V gene (reference sequence). The CDR3 has 13 amino acids. V was cut by 6 bases and J by 4 bases, with 15 bases left in between. The CDR3, as DNA: TGTGCCTGTCAAAAGGGGCAGCTCTATGGCTACACCTTC. The encoded protein is CACQKGQLYGYTF.

The rearrangement uses TRBV28 and TRBJ1-2; 8 bases line up with TRBD1. V was clipped by 2 bases and J by 2 bases; unmatched bases: 4. The germline V gene has CDR1 MDHEN and CDR2 SYDVKM. The CDR3 length is 15 residues. CDR3 bases: TGTGCCAGCAGTTTACAGGGGGCCGGAAACTATGGCTACACCTTC. It codes for CASSLQGAGNYGYTF.

At least ten counts were recorded for this clonotype. The V gene is TRBV23-1, the J gene TRBJ2-5; D remains ambiguous. TRBV23-1 has ORF status, its function being uncertain. Trimming shortened V by 4 bases and J by 1 base, and 13 bases separated the two germline ends. This CDR3 is 15 amino acids long. The CDR3 protein is CASSPRAGPQETQYF. CDR3 sequence (DNA): TGCGCCAGCAGTCCCCGGGCAGGACCCCAAGAGACCCAGTACTTC.

In its sample, this clonotype was seen a few times. CDR3 amino acids: CASSLLRQGNEQYF. Written as DNA, the CDR3 is TGTGCCAGCAGTTTATTGAGACAGGGAAACGAGCAGTACTTC. This chain connects TRBV27 to TRBJ2-7; TRBD1 aligns across 7 bases. This CDR3 region has 14 residues. The V and J ends lost 1 base and 5 bases, in that order; junction bases with no gene match: 5. The germline V gene encodes CDR1 MNHEY and CDR2 SMNVEV (reference sequence).

The chain joins TRBV6-2 or TRBV6-3 to TRBJ1-5, with TRBD1 matching 7 bases. This CDR3 has 15 amino acids. From germline, CDR1 is MNHEY and CDR2 SVGEGT. V was pared by 4 bases and J by 1 base, with 4 bases of the junction left unmatched. DNA for the CDR3: TGTGCCAGCAGTTCAACACAGGGGAGCAATCAGCCCCAGCATTTT. As protein: CASSSTQGSNQPQHF.

V usage is TRBV5-1 and J usage is TRBJ2-2, with TRBD1 identical over 12 bases. CDR1 and CDR2 (germline): SGHRS, YFSETQ. The CDR3 loop spans 16 amino acids. J was trimmed by 6 bases and V by 0 bases; bases with no gene match: 3. CDR3 sequence reads: CASSLAGQGASGELFF. The DNA for the CDR3 is TGCGCCAGCAGCTTGGCGGGACAGGGGGCGTCCGGGGAGCTGTTTTTT. The variable domain in full, completed from reference TRBV5-1 and TRBJ2-2, reads KAGVTQTPRYLIKTRGQQVTLSCSPISGHRSVSWYQQTPGQGLQFLFEYFSETQRNKGNFPGRFSGRQFSNSRSEMNVSTLELGDSALYLCASSLAGQGASGELFFGEGSRLTVL.

The V call is TRBV20-1, the J call TRBJ1-2; 10 bases match TRBD1. Per germline, CDR1 DFQATT and CDR2 SNEGSKA (reference sequence). The CDR3 has 13 amino acids. The chain's CDR3 is CRGKRTGGYGYTF. The CDR3 DNA reads TGCAGGGGAAAACGGACAGGGGGTTATGGCTACACCTTC.